These 7 T cell receptor beta chains came from one sample sequenced in a study of post-analysis software for immune sequencing data. Study conclusions and caveats: Relative to controls, patients had several TRBV segments at higher frequency, with TRBV5-6, TRBV5-1 and TRBV20-1 among these.

These receptors have no known antigen. Unique molecular identifiers tagged the TCR beta cDNA libraries. MiXCR, run by TCRdb on the PCR reads, gives a single entry per CDR3 protein. The data show more than 500,000 distinct CDR3 sequences, 30% to 40% seen once. The sample was blood. The receptors here all came from a girl aged 2-17 years with multiple sclerosis.

The chain has TRBV2 and TRBJ2-5; perhaps TRBD1 as D (5 bases). V was trimmed by 2 bases and J by 2 bases, leaving 15 bases between them. Germline CDR1 is SNHLY and CDR2 is FYNNEI. This CDR3 is 16 amino acids long. CDR3 protein: CASSEWGRQFQETQYF. CDR3 DNA sequence: TGTGCCAGCAGTGAATGGGGTAGACAGTTTCAAGAGACCCAGTACTTC.

This chain links TRBV3-1 with TRBJ2-1; no definite D call. Germline V gene lookup returns CDR1 LGHDT and CDR2 YNNKEL (reference sequence). V lost 0 bases to trimming and J lost 15 bases, with 9 bases between them. This CDR3 region has 11 residues. DNA of the CDR3: TGTGCCAGCAGCCAAGATCATTTCCTGTTCTTC. Translation gives CASSQDHFLFF.

The chain links TRBV5-1 to TRBJ2-2, with 7 bases that match TRBD1. The CDR3 is made up of 14 amino acids. The V gene end was trimmed by 4 bases and the J gene end by 7 bases; junction bases not matched to a gene: 7. The V gene's germline CDR1 is SGHRS and CDR2 YFSETQ. CDR3 in amino acids: CASSPDRVGGELFF. The CDR3 DNA follows: TGCGCCAGCAGCCCCGACAGGGTAGGCGGGGAGCTGTTTTTT.

This clonotype has only a few counts. The J gene is TRBJ1-1, the V gene TRBV9; D is perhaps TRBD1 (5 bases). The CDR3 consists of 17 residues. V was pared by 0 bases and J by 3 bases, with 18 bases between. In germline, CDR1 is SGDLS, CDR2 YYNGEE. CDR3 residues: CASSVAIMGRFDTEAFF. The CDR3 region has the DNA TGTGCCAGCAGCGTAGCAATAATGGGACGGTTCGACACTGAAGCTTTCTTT.

This clonotype was seen only a few times. The chain joins TRBV15 to TRBJ1-1; 9 bases line up with TRBD1. The CDR3 runs to 16 residues. CDR1 LNHNV and CDR2 YYDKDF come from the germline V gene (reference sequence). Trimming at V came to 0 bases and at J to 4 bases, leaving 6 bases not matched to a gene. The CDR3: CATSRDRDRASTEAFF. CDR3 coding DNA: TGTGCCACCAGCAGAGATAGGGACAGGGCGAGCACTGAAGCTTTCTTT. Full variable domain (rest looked up from reference TRBV15 and TRBJ1-1): DAMVIQNPRYQVTQFGKPVTLSCSQTLNHNVMYWYQQKSSQAPKLLFHYYDKDFNNEADTPDNFQSRRPNTSFCFLDIRSPGLGDTAMYLCATSRDRDRASTEAFFGQGTRLTVV.

A few counts support this clonotype. This chain joins TRBV6-1 and TRBJ2-1; a possible D gene is TRBD1 (5 bases). The germline gives CDR1 MNHNS, CDR2 SASEGT. V lost 9 bases and J 3 bases, leaving 12 bases between the germline ends. The CDR3 is 13 amino acids. The CDR3 DNA reads TGTGCCAGTCTATCAGGGCGCTACAATGAGCAGTTCTTC. It codes for CASLSGRYNEQFF.

This chain connects TRBV6-6 to TRBJ2-5; 9 bases agree with TRBD1. The assigned J gene may be wrong: the sequence end matches TRBJ2-7 better. This CDR3 region has 15 residues. Germline assignment: CDR1 MNHNY and CDR2 SVGAGI (reference sequence). CDR3 protein: CASSYTRQGAYEQYF. The DNA for the CDR3 is TGTGCCAGCAGTTACACCCGACAGGGGGCCTACGAGCAGTACTTC.